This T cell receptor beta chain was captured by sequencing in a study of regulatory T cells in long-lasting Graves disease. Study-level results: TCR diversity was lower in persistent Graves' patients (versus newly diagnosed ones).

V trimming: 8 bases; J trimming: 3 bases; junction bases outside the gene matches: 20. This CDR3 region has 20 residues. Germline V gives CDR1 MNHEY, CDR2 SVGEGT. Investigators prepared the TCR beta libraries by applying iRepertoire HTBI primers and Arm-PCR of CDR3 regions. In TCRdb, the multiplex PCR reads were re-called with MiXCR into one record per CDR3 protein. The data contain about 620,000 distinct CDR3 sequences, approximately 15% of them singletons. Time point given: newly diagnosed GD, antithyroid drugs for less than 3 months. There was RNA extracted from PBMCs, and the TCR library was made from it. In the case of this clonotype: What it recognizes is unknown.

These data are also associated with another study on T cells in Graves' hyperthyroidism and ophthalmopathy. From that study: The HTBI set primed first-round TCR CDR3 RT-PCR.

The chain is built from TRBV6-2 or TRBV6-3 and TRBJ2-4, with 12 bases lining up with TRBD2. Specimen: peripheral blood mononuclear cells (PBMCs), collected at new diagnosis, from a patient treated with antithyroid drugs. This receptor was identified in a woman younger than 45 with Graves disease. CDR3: CASCPGLAGRIGWNKNIQYF. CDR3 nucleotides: TGTGCCAGCTGTCCGGGACTAGCGGGCCGAATTGGTTGGAACAAAAACATTCAGTACTTC.